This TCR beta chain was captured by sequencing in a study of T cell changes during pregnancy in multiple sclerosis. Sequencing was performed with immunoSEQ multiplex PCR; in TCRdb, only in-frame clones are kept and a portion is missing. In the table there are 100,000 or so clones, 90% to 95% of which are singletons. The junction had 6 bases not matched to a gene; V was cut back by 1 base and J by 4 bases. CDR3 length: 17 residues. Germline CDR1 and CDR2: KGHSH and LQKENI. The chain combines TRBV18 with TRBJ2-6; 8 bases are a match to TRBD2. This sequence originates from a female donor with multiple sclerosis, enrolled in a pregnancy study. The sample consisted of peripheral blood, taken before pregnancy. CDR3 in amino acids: CASSPLPAGAGANVLTF. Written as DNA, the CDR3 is TGTGCCAGCTCACCACTCCCAGCGGGAGCCGGGGCCAACGTCCTGACTTTC.